This T cell receptor beta chain was recovered during a study of blood T cell repertoires in COVID-19 (dated by TCRdb to between 2020 and 2021). Looking at the study overall: The collaborator samples originated in the United States, Italy and Spain and spanned the acute and convalescent phases of COVID-19. The material from the prospective study consisted of cDNA or gDNA derived from T cells, B-cell-depleted T cells, or PBMCs. Deeply sampled blood TCRbeta repertoires from subjects exposed to, actively infected with, or recovered from COVID-19 were included in the dataset. A freely available public database, intended as a resource for researchers studying the immune response to SARS-CoV-2, is where the repertoires were released. Samples were obtained from the ongoing ImmuneRACE study (first 160 participants) and from approximately 1,200 subjects provided by 6 global collaborators. Sample metadata almost always included a de-identified subject ID, COVID-19 status, age in years and sex. Where available, HLA class I and class II types were obtained from metadata supplied by the sample provider rather than from assay-based typing. Findings and caveats that apply to the study as a whole: Clinical and demographic metadata were provided uncurated, with the amount varying by source and participant.

Turning to this clone: This receptor's antigen is unknown. No much larger clone is present one base from it, and per-base qualities are unavailable.

TCRbeta CDR3 regions were amplified from genomic DNA by means of the immunoSEQ Assay, a bias-controlled multiplex PCR. The source study handled its data this way. The number of nucleated cells in each sample was estimated by amplification of reference gene primers within the assay. To quantify the absolute abundance of each unique TCRbeta CDR3 rearrangement, sequence reads were collapsed and filtered. For each sample, productive Simpson clonality was calculated by taking the square root of Simpson's diversity index across productive rearrangements. The immuneACCESS repertoire file appears here via TCRdb, limited to in-frame rearrangements. These files lack a portion of the clones; in checked studies, under half of the deficit traces to unresolved V genes, and the cause of the others is not known. That table supplies the V and J calls and clone size; D and trimming were determined from the DNA. The sample contains 13,000 or so clones, approximately 86% of them found a single time. Jointly, the top ten make up just over 50% of the sample.

Each collaborating institution followed its own protocols to collect whole blood in K2EDTA tubes. For TCRbeta analysis, collaborator samples were shipped as frozen whole blood, as isolated PBMCs, or as DNA extracted from either sample type. The germline V and J ends show losses of 6 bases and 7 bases respectively, and no gene match explains 4 bases of the junction. The germline V gene provides CDR1 MNHEY and CDR2 SVGAGI. Inclusive of the bounding cysteine and phenylalanine, the CDR3 is 12 residues long. The only DNA kept is the CDR3, 36 bases in frame from the first base. The sequence links TRBV6-5 to TRBJ1-2, and 8 junctional nucleotides match TRBD1. The TCR was taken from a man older than 75 with acute or convalescent COVID-19. Sequences were obtained from peripheral blood. This receptor has the CDR3 CASRMGTGGYTF. In nucleotides, the sequence is TGTGCCAGCAGAATGGGGACAGGTGGCTACACCTTC.